This TCR beta chain originates from a study of TIL therapy for anti-PD-1-resistant metastatic lung cancer. The libraries were made with immunoSEQ v3. Using immunoSEQ multiplex PCR, the repertoire was profiled, and TCRdb retains in-frame clones only, with some absent. The repertoire consists of 95,000 or so clones, with 55% to 75% occurring once and the leading ten covering 10% to 11%. This clone came up a few times. CDR1 SQVTM and CDR2 ANQGSEA come from the germline V gene. The CDR3 is 13 amino acids. V was cut by 5 bases and J by 7 bases, with 12 bases left in between. Time point defined: pre-treatment sample, taken before nivolumab and TIL therapy. Most excised metastases sampled were pleural nodules or supraclavicular lymph nodes. Tumors were harvested before any PD-1/PD-L1 blockade.

The V and J genes are TRBV29-1 and TRBJ1-6; no firm D call. Source: tumor tissue, taken at baseline. This clonotype was sampled from a person aged 25 to 80 with non-small cell lung cancer. The CDR3 DNA is TGCAGCGTTCTGGAATCGGAGAATTCACCCCTCCACTTT. Protein product: CSVLESENSPLHF.